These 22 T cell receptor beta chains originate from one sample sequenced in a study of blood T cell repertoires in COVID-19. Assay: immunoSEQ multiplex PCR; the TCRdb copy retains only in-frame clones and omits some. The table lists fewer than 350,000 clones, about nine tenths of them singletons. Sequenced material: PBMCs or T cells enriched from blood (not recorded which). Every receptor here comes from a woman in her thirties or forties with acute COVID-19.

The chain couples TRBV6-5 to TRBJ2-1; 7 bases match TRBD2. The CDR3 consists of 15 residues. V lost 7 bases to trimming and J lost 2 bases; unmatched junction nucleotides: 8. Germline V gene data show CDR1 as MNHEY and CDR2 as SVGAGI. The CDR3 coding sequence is TGTGCCAGCATGAGAGGGAGGGATCCCTACAATGAGCAGTTCTTC. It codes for CASMRGRDPYNEQFF.

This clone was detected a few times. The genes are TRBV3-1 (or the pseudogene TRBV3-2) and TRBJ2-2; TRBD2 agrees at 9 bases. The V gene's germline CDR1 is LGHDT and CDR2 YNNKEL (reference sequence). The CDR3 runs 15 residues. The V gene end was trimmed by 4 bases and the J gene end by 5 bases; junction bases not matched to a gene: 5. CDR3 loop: CASSRRSGGTGELFF. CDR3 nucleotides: TGTGCCAGCAGCCGGAGAAGCGGGGGGACCGGGGAGCTGTTTTTT.

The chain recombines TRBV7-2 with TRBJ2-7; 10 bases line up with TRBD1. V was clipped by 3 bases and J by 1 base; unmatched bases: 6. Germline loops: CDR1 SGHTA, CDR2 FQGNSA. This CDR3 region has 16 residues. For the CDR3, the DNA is TGTGCCAGCAGCTTCCGCCGGGACAGGGGATCCTACGAGCAGTACTTC. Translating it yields CASSFRRDRGSYEQYF.

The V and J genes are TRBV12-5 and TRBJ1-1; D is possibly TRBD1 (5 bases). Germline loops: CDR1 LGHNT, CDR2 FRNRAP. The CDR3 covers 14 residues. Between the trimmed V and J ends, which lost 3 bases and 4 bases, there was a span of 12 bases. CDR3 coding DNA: TGTGCTAGTGGTTTCGGGGGTCTAGGCACTGAAGCTTTCTTT. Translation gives CASGFGGLGTEAFF.

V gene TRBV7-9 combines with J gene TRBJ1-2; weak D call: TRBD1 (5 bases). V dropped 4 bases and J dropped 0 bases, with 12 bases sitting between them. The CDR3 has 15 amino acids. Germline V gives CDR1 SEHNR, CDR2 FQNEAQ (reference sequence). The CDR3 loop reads CASSSKGWANYGYTF. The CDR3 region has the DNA TGTGCCAGCAGCTCAAAGGGGTGGGCTAACTATGGCTACACCTTC.

The CDR3 loop reads CASSSGRGETQYF. The CDR3 DNA reads TGTGCCAGCAGCTCTGGGAGGGGAGAGACCCAGTACTTC. J is TRBJ2-5 and V is TRBV6-2 or TRBV6-3; TRBD2 matches at 7 bases. Germline CDR1 is MNHEY and CDR2 is SVGEGT. The J segment lost 4 bases and the V segment lost 6 bases, leaving 5 bases of the junction unmatched. CDR3 length equals 13 residues.

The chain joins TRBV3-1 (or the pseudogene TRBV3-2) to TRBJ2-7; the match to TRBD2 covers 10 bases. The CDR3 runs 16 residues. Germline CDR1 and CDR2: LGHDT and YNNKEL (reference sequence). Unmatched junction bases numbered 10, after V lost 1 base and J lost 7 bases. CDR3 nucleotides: TGTGCCAGCAGCCAAGGTCAGCTAGCGGGAGTTGAAGAGCAGTACTTC. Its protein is CASSQGQLAGVEEQYF.

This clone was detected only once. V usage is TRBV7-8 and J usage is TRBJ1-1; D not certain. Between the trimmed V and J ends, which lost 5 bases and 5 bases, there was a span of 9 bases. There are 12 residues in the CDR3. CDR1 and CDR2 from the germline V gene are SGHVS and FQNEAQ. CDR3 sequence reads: CASSSDGTEAFF. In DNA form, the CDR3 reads TGTGCCAGCAGCAGCGACGGTACTGAAGCTTTCTTT.

This CDR3 is CASSGQGGTDTQYF. The CDR3 DNA reads TGTGCCAGCAGCGGACAGGGGGGGACAGATACGCAGTATTTT. The genes are TRBV9 and TRBJ2-3, with 9 bases identical to TRBD1. The CDR3 is 14 amino acids. The germline CDR1 and CDR2 sequences are SGDLS and YYNGEE. V shed 3 bases, J shed 3 bases, and the junction held 2 bases outside the gene matches.

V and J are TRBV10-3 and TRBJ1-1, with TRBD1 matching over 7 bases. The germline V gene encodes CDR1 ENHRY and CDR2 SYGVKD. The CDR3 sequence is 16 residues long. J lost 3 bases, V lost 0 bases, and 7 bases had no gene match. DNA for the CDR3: TGTGCCATCAGTGAGTCGGGAACAGGGGAGTACACTGAAGCTTTCTTT. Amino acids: CAISESGTGEYTEAFF.

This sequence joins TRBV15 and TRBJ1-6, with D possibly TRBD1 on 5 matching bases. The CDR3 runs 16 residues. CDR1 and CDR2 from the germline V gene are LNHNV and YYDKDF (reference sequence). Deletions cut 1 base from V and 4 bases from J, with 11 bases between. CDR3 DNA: TGTGCCACCAGCAGAGGTGGTCCAGGGTATAATTCACCCCTCCACTTT. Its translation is CATSRGGPGYNSPLHF.

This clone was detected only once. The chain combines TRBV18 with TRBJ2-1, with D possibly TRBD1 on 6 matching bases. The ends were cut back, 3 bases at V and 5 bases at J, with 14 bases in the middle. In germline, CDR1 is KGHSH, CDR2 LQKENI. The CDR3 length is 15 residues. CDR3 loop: CASSPKGVKHNEQFF. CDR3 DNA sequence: TGTGCCAGCTCACCGAAGGGGGTAAAGCACAATGAGCAGTTCTTC.

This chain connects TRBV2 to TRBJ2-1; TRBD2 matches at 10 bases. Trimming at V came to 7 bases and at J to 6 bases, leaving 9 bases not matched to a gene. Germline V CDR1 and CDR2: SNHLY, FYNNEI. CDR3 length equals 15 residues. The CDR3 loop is CASTLSGGASNEQFF. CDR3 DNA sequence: TGTGCCAGCACCCTAAGCGGGGGGGCCTCCAATGAGCAGTTCTTC.

The CDR3 DNA sequence: TGTGCCAGCAGGAAAACAGGGGCCTACGAGCAGTACTTC. It specifies CASRKTGAYEQYF. The chain has TRBV7-8 and TRBJ2-7, with 7 bases lining up with TRBD1. V gave up 6 bases and J gave up 2 bases; unmatched junction bases: 4. The CDR3 totals 13 residues. Germline V gene sequence: CDR1 SGHVS, CDR2 FQNEAQ.

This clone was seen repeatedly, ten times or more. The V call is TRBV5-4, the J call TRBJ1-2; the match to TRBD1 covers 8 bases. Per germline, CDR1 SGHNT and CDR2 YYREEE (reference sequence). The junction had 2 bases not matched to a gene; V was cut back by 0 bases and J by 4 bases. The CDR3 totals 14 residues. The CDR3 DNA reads TGTGCCAGCAGCTTGGACAGGGGGATCTATGGCTACACCTTC. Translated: CASSLDRGIYGYTF.

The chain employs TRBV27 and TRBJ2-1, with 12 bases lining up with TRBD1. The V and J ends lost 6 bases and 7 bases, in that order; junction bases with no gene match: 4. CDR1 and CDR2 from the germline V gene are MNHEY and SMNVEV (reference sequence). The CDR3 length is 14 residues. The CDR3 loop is CASRPGQGANEQFF. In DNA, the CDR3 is TGTGCCAGCAGACCGGGACAGGGGGCAAATGAGCAGTTCTTC.

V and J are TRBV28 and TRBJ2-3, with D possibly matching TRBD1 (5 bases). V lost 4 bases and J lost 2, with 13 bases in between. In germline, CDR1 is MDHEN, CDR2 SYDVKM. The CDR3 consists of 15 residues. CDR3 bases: TGTGCCAGCAGTTCTTCCAGGGCCCTCACAGATACGCAGTATTTT. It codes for CASSSSRALTDTQYF. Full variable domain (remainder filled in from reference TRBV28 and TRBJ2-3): DVKVTQSSRYLVKRTGEKVFLECVQDMDHENMFWYRQDPGLGLRLIYFSYDVKMKEKGDIPEGYSVSREKKERFSLILESASTNQTSMYLCASSSSRALTDTQYFGPGTRLTVL.

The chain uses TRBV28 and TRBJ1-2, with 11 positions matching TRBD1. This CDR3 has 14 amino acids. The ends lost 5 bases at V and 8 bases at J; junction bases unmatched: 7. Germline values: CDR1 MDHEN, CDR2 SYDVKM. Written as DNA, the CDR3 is TGTGCCAGCAGTCCGCCGGACAGGGGGCAGGGCTACACCTTC. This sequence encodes CASSPPDRGQGYTF.

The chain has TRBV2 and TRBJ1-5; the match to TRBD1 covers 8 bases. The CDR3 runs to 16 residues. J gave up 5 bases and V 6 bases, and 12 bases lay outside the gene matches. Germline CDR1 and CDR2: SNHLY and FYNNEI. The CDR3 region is CASRAPGQGHYQPQHF. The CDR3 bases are TGTGCCAGCAGAGCGCCCGGACAGGGCCATTATCAGCCCCAGCATTTT.

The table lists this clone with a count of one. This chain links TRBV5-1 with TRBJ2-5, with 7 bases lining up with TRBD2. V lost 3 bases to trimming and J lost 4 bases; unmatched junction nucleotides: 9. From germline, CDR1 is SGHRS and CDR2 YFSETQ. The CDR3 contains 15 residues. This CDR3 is CASSYGLGSPETQYF. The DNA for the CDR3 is TGCGCCAGCAGCTATGGACTAGGCTCTCCAGAGACCCAGTACTTC.

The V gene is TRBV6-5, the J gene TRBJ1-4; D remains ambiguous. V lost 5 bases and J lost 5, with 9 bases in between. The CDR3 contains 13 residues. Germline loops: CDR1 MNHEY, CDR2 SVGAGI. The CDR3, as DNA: TGTGCCAGCAGTAGGAGCCTAAATGAAAAACTGTTTTTT. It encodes CASSRSLNEKLFF.

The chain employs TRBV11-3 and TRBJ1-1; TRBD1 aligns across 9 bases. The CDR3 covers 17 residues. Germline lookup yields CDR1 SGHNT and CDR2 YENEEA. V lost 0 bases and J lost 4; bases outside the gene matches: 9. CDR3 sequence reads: CASSLDVRDRVITEAFF. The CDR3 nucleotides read TGTGCCAGCAGCTTAGATGTGAGGGACAGGGTTATCACTGAAGCTTTCTTT. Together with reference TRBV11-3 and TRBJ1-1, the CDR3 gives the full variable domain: EAGVVQSPRYKIIEKKQPVAFWCNPISGHNTLYWYLQNLGQGPELLIRYENEEAVDDSQLPKDRFSAERLKGVDSTLKIQPAELGDSAVYLCASSLDVRDRVITEAFFGQGTRLTVV.